This T cell receptor beta chain originates from a study of shared clonotypes between healthy human individuals. Data came from immunoSEQ multiplex PCR; TCRdb stores just in-frame clones and leaves some out. Of more than 550,000 clones listed, about 92% are singletons. Sequenced: memory CD8+ T cells from PBMCs. Subset specified: CD45RO+ cells pooled with CCR7-negative TemRA cells. The TCR was taken from a man aged 18-30 years in good health. Some clones in this sample may be carry-over from other donors' samples.

The CDR3: CASSLSSGRGDTQYF. CDR3 DNA: TGTGCCAGCAGCCTCTCCAGCGGGAGGGGAGATACGCAGTATTTT. The chain joins TRBV7-2 to TRBJ2-3; TRBD2 aligns across 10 bases. The germline V gene encodes CDR1 SGHTA and CDR2 FQGNSA. The CDR3 contains 15 residues. Trimming cost V 5 bases and J 5 bases; bases outside gene matches: 7.